The T cell receptor (beta chain) under discussion was sequenced for a study of identical twins. TCRdb re-called the 5' RACE reads through MiXCR, storing one row per CDR3 protein. The sample includes approximately 500,000 distinct CDR3 sequences, around 24% of them seen just once. This clonotype has only a few counts. The antigen remains undetermined. Findings and limits, study-wide: Invariant MAIT and iNKT cells may have partly biased zero-insertion analyses.

The CDR3 is 14 amino acids. Trimming took 1 base from V and 6 from J, leaving 13 bases between them. These data were likewise used in another study, on T cells expressing NK-cell markers. As that report states: Only alpha-beta TCR T cells were sorted in several experiments, using an anti-gamma-delta TCR antibody.

The specimen sequenced was CD4+ T cells sorted from blood. The V gene is TRBV12-3 or TRBV12-4, the J gene TRBJ2-7; D call uncertain. This receptor was taken from a woman younger than 35 in good health. The chain's CDR3 is CASSLDILISEQYF. CDR3 coding DNA: TGTGCCAGCAGTTTAGACATTCTGATCTCCGAGCAGTACTTC.